The 19 T cell receptor beta chains below were found in one sample sequenced in a study of blood T cells in healthy people across ages (dated by TCRdb to between 2014 and 2017). The library relied on 5' RACE. The instrument was an Illumina HiSeq 2500. The second PCR ran for roughly 6 to 11 cycles and used a J-beta primer mix along with a sample-barcoded 5' primer. TCRdb's own reprocessing of the public reads used fastp at Q25 and MiXCR and kept productive beta chains. Every CDR3 protein is listed once, alongside the most common genes and DNA of its rows. Recorded for this sample are hundreds of thousands of distinct CDR3 sequences; about 50% of them occurred a single time. Of the sample, roughly 12% falls within the top ten clones. Sequencing was done on a sample of blood. Source of these receptors: a woman of 80 years or more in good health.

This clonotype was observed at least ten times. The chain employs TRBV29-1 and TRBJ2-7; 8 bases are a match to TRBD1. The V and J ends lost 7 bases and 6 bases, in that order; junction bases with no gene match: 8. There are 12 residues in the CDR3. Per the germline V gene, CDR1 is SQVTM and CDR2 is ANQGSEA. The CDR3 nucleotides are TGCAGCGCATGGACAGGGCAAGGCGAGCAGTACTTC. The encoded protein is CSAWTGQGEQYF.

This chain uses TRBV7-2 with TRBJ2-3, with a possible D match to TRBD2 (6 bases). Trimming cost V 5 bases and J 1 base, with 16 bases left between them. The CDR3 covers 16 residues. The germline CDR1 and CDR2 sequences are SGHTA and FQGNSA. CDR3: CASSIRGDSRTDTQYF. CDR3 DNA: TGTGCCAGCAGCATTAGAGGGGACTCCCGCACAGATACGCAGTATTTT.

This clonotype was observed at least ten times. The V and J genes are TRBV7-2 and TRBJ2-7; perhaps TRBD1 as D (5 bases). V gave up 3 bases and J gave up 3 bases, with 18 bases separating them. Germline V gene sequence: CDR1 SGHTA, CDR2 FQGNSA. The CDR3 extends over 16 amino acids. CDR3 sequence reads: CASSLGTSLRGYEQYF. As DNA, the CDR3 is TGTGCCAGCAGCTTGGGAACCTCGCTAAGGGGCTACGAGCAGTACTTC.

V gene TRBV29-1 combines with J gene TRBJ2-1; 8 bases agree with TRBD1. Germline CDR1 reads SQVTM; CDR2 reads ANQGSEA. V lost 5 bases, J lost 7 bases, and 10 bases stayed unmatched. The CDR3 covers 14 residues. CDR3 in amino acids: CSVTRTGSMNEQFF. As DNA, the CDR3 is TGCAGCGTTACAAGGACAGGGAGTATGAATGAGCAGTTCTTC.

The chain is built from TRBV30 and TRBJ2-1; D gene unclear. Trimming stripped 3 bases from V and 12 bases from J, with 18 bases between. This CDR3 spans 13 amino acids. The germline V gene has CDR1 GTSNPN and CDR2 SVGIG (reference sequence). The CDR3 nucleotides read TGTGCCTGGAGGGGAACAGCTCGTTCAGTGCAGTTCTTC. This gives the protein CAWRGTARSVQFF. The variable domain in full, with the rest retrieved from reference TRBV30 and TRBJ2-1, is SQTIHQWPATLVQPVGSPLSLECTVEGTSNPNLYWYRQAAGRGLQLLFYSVGIGQISSEVPQNLSASRPQDRQFILSSKKLLLSDSGFYLCAWRGTARSVQFFGPGTRLTVL.

The chain has TRBV20-1 and TRBJ2-7, with D possibly being TRBD1 (6 bases). The V end lost 3 bases, the J end lost 10 bases, and 16 bases lay between the germline ends. Germline-derived CDR1 and CDR2 are DFQATT and SNEGSKA (reference sequence). The CDR3 spans 12 residues. The CDR3 region has the DNA TGCAGTGCTAGCCCCTCAGGGGCGGCCCAGTACTTC. Amino acids: CSASPSGAAQYF.

Ten or more counts support this clonotype. As DNA, the CDR3 is TGTGCCACCCTACTAGCGGCAGGCAATGAGCAGTTCTTC. Protein product: CATLLAAGNEQFF. This chain joins TRBV10-3 and TRBJ2-1; 8 positions match TRBD2. In germline, CDR1 is ENHRY, CDR2 SYGVKD. The V segment lost 10 bases and the J segment 6 bases; nucleotides outside the gene matches: 8. The CDR3 extends over 13 amino acids.

A note on this clonotype: An end of the junction does not agree with germline; a read error may underlie this. The chain is built from TRBV6-6 and TRBJ2-7; TRBD2 might be the D (5 bases). The CDR3 contains 12 residues. Germline assignment: CDR1 MNHNY and CDR2 SVGAGI (reference sequence). The CDR3: CAGSPDWYEQYF. The CDR3 nucleotides are TGCGCCGGCAGCCCGGACTGGTACGAGCAGTACTTC.

This clonotype was seen many times. CDR3 loop: CASSPQEVTSYEQYF. The CDR3 DNA sequence: TGTGCCAGCAGCCCCCAAGAAGTTACCTCCTACGAGCAGTACTTC. The rearrangement joins TRBV7-9 to TRBJ2-7; D unclear. Germline loops: CDR1 SEHNR, CDR2 FQNEAQ (reference sequence). This CDR3 is 15 amino acids long. Trimming left V 5 bases short and J 0 bases short, with 14 bases between.

The V call is TRBV10-3, the J call TRBJ2-6; 7 bases align to TRBD1. Germline lookup yields CDR1 ENHRY and CDR2 SYGVKD. CDR3 length: 17 amino acids. J gave up 0 bases and V 5 bases, and 7 bases lay outside the gene matches. In DNA form, the CDR3 reads TGTGCCATCAGTAAAACCGGGACAGACTCTGGGGCCAACGTCCTGACTTTC. Encoded protein: CAISKTGTDSGANVLTF.

The chain employs TRBV20-1 and TRBJ2-3, with TRBD2 matching over 7 bases. V lost 1 base to trimming and J lost 6 bases; unmatched junction nucleotides: 7. The length of the CDR3 is 14 residues. Per germline, CDR1 DFQATT and CDR2 SNEGSKA (reference sequence). CDR3 amino acids: CSARGSGIPDTQYF. For the CDR3, the DNA is TGCAGTGCTAGAGGCAGCGGGATCCCGGATACGCAGTATTTT.

For this clonotype: Germline and junction disagree at one end, which may indicate a read error. The CDR3 sequence: CASSPYLYNDQFF. DNA for the CDR3: TGTGCCAGCAGTCCGTACCTATACAATGATCAGTTCTTC. The rearrangement uses TRBV2 and TRBJ2-1; no definite D call. Germline V gives CDR1 SNHLY, CDR2 FYNNEI. The CDR3 is made up of 13 amino acids.

This clonotype was observed once. This may arise from a read error, as a much more abundant clone is one base away. It is unclear where the CDR3 begins or ends on the DNA, so no DNA is shown, and the CDR3 is as TCRdb lists it. The rearrangement links TRBV7-2 to TRBJ2-1; the listed D gene, TRBD1, was not tested against the DNA. The CDR3 spans 13 amino acids, including both terminal residues. CDR1 and CDR2 from the germline V gene are SGHTA and FQGNSA. CDR3 sequence: CASSFGRGNEQVF.

This clonotype came up many times. V is TRBV20-1 and J is TRBJ2-3, with D possibly being TRBD1 or TRBD2 (5 bases each). Deletions cut 3 bases from V and 7 bases from J, with 11 bases between. From germline, CDR1 is DFQATT and CDR2 SNEGSKA (reference sequence). The CDR3 covers 12 residues. This CDR3 is CSARGPGYTQYF. The CDR3 DNA follows: TGCAGTGCTAGGGGGCCGGGATATACGCAGTATTTT.

The chain has TRBV24-1 and TRBJ2-3; 9 bases align to TRBD1. The CDR3 runs 16 residues. Germline values: CDR1 KGHDR, CDR2 SFDVKD. The junction had 8 bases not matched to a gene; V was cut back by 3 bases and J by 5 bases. The CDR3 DNA reads TGTGCCACCAGTGATCCCAACAGGGGGCTCAAAGATACGCAGTATTTT. It is translated as CATSDPNRGLKDTQYF.

This clonotype was recorded only once. The chain uses TRBV18 and TRBJ2-1; 7 bases are shared with TRBD1. The J call is uncertain, as TRBJ2-7 better fits the DNA end. The CDR3 sequence is 15 residues long. In germline, CDR1 is KGHSH, CDR2 LQKENI. This chain's CDR3 is CASSPMGQINNEQYF. Written as DNA, the CDR3 is TGTGCCAGCTCACCTATGGGACAGATAAACAATGAGCAGTACTTC.

This clonotype has at least ten counts. The chain joins TRBV27 to TRBJ2-1; 9 nucleotides line up with TRBD1. CDR1 and CDR2 from the germline V gene are MNHEY and SMNVEV (reference sequence). The V gene end was trimmed by 7 bases and the J gene end by 4 bases; junction bases not matched to a gene: 5. The CDR3 has 14 residues. The CDR3 protein is CASTRDRAYNEQFF. The DNA of the CDR3 is TGTGCCAGCACCCGGGACAGGGCATACAATGAGCAGTTCTTC.

The gene calls are TRBV13 and TRBJ2-3; tentatively, D is TRBD2 (5 bases). From germline, CDR1 is PRHDT and CDR2 FYEKMQ (reference sequence). The CDR3 totals 14 residues. Trimming removed 0 bases from V and 5 bases from J, with 9 bases in between. The CDR3 spells CASSLGGRLDTQYF. Here the CDR3 DNA reads TGTGCCAGCAGCTTAGGTGGGAGACTAGATACGCAGTATTTT.

DNA of the CDR3: TGTGCCAGCAGCATTAGACCCGGAGCCTACGAGCAGTACTTC. It codes for CASSIRPGAYEQYF. The V call is TRBV12-3 or TRBV12-4, the J call TRBJ2-7; no clear D gene. V lost 6 bases and J 2 bases, leaving 14 bases between the germline ends. This CDR3 has 14 residues.